The next 14 T cell receptor beta chains were all read from a single sample in a study of glioma-infiltrating T cells. Amplification of TCR alpha and beta CDR3 regions from RNA used iRepertoire nested multiplex PCR. TCRdb called the multiplex PCR reads again in MiXCR, with one record for every CDR3 protein. The sample lists more than 300,000 distinct CDR3 sequences, 41% occurring once. Sequences were obtained from glioma tissue, nonneoplastic brain tissue, or PBMCs (not recorded which). Receptor source: a human donor with low-grade glioma or glioblastoma, undergoing nonglioma brain surgery, or in good health (not recorded which).

This clonotype was found a few times. The chain carries TRBV6-2 or TRBV6-3 and TRBJ2-5; possible D gene TRBD2, 6 bases. Germline V gene data show CDR1 as MNHEY and CDR2 as SVGEGT. The CDR3 length is 15 residues. V was pared by 7 bases and J by 4 bases, with 19 bases between. Here the CDR3 reads CASKSWRARGETQYF. CDR3 DNA sequence: TGTGCCAGCAAAAGTTGGAGGGCCAGAGGAGAGACCCAGTACTTC.

To note about this clonotype: This may be a read error, as it is one base from a much larger clone. The CDR3 end shows no conserved phenylalanine or tryptophan, and so a read error is likely. The chain carries TRBV18 and TRBJ2-1; a possible D gene is TRBD2 (6 bases). CDR1 and CDR2 (germline): KGHSH, LQKENI. The CDR3 is 15 residues long. The germline V and J ends were trimmed by 3 bases and 6 bases, with 15 bases remaining between them. CDR3 amino acids: CASSPSAGLVNEQFI. DNA of the CDR3: TGTGCCAGCTCACCTTCCGCGGGACTTGTCAATGAGCAGTTCATC.

This clonotype has ten or more counts. V gene TRBV28 combines with J gene TRBJ1-1, with 9 bases lining up with TRBD1. The V segment lost 6 bases and the J segment 11 bases; nucleotides outside the gene matches: 19. This CDR3 contains 16 residues. Per germline, CDR1 MDHEN and CDR2 SYDVKM. Here the CDR3 DNA reads TGTGCCAGCAGCCCATACAGCGGACAGGGGAACCCAACGGCTTTCTTT. Translated: CASSPYSGQGNPTAFF.

The chain is built from TRBV2 and TRBJ1-5, with unresolved D. Trimming left V 6 bases short and J 6 bases short, with 15 bases between. CDR1 SNHLY and CDR2 FYNNEI come from the germline V gene. The CDR3 consists of 14 residues. The CDR3 reads CASSPLLTPQPQHF. The CDR3 DNA is TGTGCCAGCAGCCCCCTCTTAACCCCTCAGCCCCAGCATTTT.

This clonotype showed up many times. J is TRBJ2-7 and V is TRBV27, with 8 bases fitting TRBD2. The CDR3 extends over 15 amino acids. The V gene's germline CDR1 is MNHEY and CDR2 SMNVEV (reference sequence). V shed 4 bases, J shed 0 bases, and the junction held 5 bases outside the gene matches. The CDR3 DNA reads TGTGCCAGCAGTTCCCCGGGACTAGGCTCCTACGAGCAGTACTTC. Protein: CASSSPGLGSYEQYF.

For this clonotype: One base away lies a much larger clone, so this may be a sequencing read error. The gene calls are TRBV20-1 and TRBJ2-7; D is perhaps TRBD1 (5 bases). The length of the CDR3 is 14 residues. Germline V gene data show CDR1 as DFQATT and CDR2 as SNEGSKA (reference sequence). The CDR3 region has the DNA TGCAGTGCTAGAGATATAGGGGAACTCTACGATCAGTACTTC. Protein sequence: CSARDIGELYDQYF.

This clonotype was seen once. This may be a read error, as it is one base from a much larger clone. In DNA form, the CDR3 reads TGTGCCAACAGTTGGGGACAGGGCTCCTACGAGCAGTACTTC. As protein: CANSWGQGSYEQYF. V usage is TRBV6-1 and J usage is TRBJ2-7; TRBD1 matches 9 bases. Germline V gene sequence: CDR1 MNHNS, CDR2 SASEGT. CDR3 length: 14 amino acids.

Of note for this clonotype: Sequence at one end of the junction differs from germline and may be a read error. V usage is TRBV12-3 or TRBV12-4 and J usage is TRBJ1-2; a possible D gene is TRBD1 (5 bases). This CDR3 contains 14 residues. The CDR3 sequence is CASSLQGSYYGCTF. The DNA of the CDR3 is TGTGCCAGCAGTCTTCAGGGATCCTACTATGGCTGCACCTTC.

As regards this clonotype: A much larger clonotype is one base distant, so this may be a read error. The chain employs TRBV10-3 and TRBJ1-5; a weak D match, TRBD1 (5 bases). CDR3 length: 14 amino acids. The V gene's germline CDR1 is ENHRY and CDR2 SYGVKD. The CDR3 loop is CASTSQGSNQPRHF. CDR3 coding DNA: TGTGCCAGCACCTCGCAGGGTAGCAATCAGCCCCGGCATTTT.

Of note for this clonotype: No conserved phenylalanine or tryptophan is present at the end of the CDR3, so a read error is the likely explanation. This chain connects TRBV12-3 or TRBV12-4 to TRBJ1-5; a weak D match, TRBD1 (6 bases). This CDR3 spans 14 amino acids. Trimming cost V 6 bases and J 9 bases, with 18 bases left between them. The CDR3 nucleotides read TGTGCCAGCAGCCCAGGACAGCGCCTGGGGCCCCAGCATCTT. Residues: CASSPGQRLGPQHL.

V gene TRBV7-9 combines with J gene TRBJ1-1; TRBD1 is a possible D gene (6 bases). This CDR3 contains 17 residues. Germline-derived CDR1 and CDR2 are SEHNR and FQNEAQ (reference sequence). Trimming removed 5 bases from V and 1 base from J, with 20 bases in between. Here the CDR3 reads CASSHSTWTVTNTEAFF. CDR3 nucleotides: TGTGCCAGCAGCCATTCGACCTGGACAGTAACGAACACTGAAGCTTTCTTT. Using reference TRBV7-9 and TRBJ1-1 for the parts outside the CDR3, the full variable domain is DTGVSQNPRHKITKRGQNVTFRCDPISEHNRLYWYRQTLGQGPEFLTYFQNEAQLEKSRLLSDRFSAERPKGSFSTLEIQRTEQGDSAMYLCASSHSTWTVTNTEAFFGQGTRLTVV.

The chain joins TRBV20-1 to TRBJ2-1; unclear D gene. The CDR3 loop spans 13 amino acids. Germline-derived CDR1 and CDR2 are DFQATT and SNEGSKA (reference sequence). Trimming took 6 bases from V and 8 from J, leaving 17 bases between them. DNA for the CDR3: TGCAGTGCCTACCCCTCGGTTGGATATGAGCAGTTCTTC. It yields the protein CSAYPSVGYEQFF.

Note on this clonotype: This clone may be a read error of a much larger clone one base away. No conserved phenylalanine or tryptophan ends this CDR3, so it is likely a read error. This chain connects TRBV6-2 or TRBV6-3 to TRBJ2-1; 11 nucleotides line up with TRBD2. Germline V lookup: CDR1 MNHEY, CDR2 SVGEGT. There are 14 residues in the CDR3. The ends lost 7 bases at V and 12 bases at J; junction bases unmatched: 11. The CDR3 DNA is TGTGCCAGCACCTCCCCAGCTAGCGGGAGGCGGCAGTTCCTC. Translated, it gives CASTSPASGRRQFL.

The V and J genes are TRBV5-4 and TRBJ2-5; no firm D call. Trimming removed 3 bases at V and 2 bases at J, with 14 bases between. The CDR3 contains 15 residues. Germline V lookup: CDR1 SGHNT, CDR2 YYREEE (reference sequence). CDR3 DNA: TGTGCCAGCAGCTCCATTTACCCCAGACAAGAGACCCAGTACTTC. Amino acids: CASSSIYPRQETQYF.